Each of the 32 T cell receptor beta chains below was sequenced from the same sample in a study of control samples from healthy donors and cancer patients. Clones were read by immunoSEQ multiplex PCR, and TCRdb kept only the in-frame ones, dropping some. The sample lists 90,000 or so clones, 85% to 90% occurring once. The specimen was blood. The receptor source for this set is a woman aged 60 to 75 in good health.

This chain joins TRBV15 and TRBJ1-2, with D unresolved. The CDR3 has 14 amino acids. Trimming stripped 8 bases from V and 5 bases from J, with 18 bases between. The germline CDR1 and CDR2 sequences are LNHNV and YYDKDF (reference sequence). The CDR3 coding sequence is TGTGCCACCGCAAATTACGGGGTGGGGTATGGCTACACCTTC. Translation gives CATANYGVGYGYTF.

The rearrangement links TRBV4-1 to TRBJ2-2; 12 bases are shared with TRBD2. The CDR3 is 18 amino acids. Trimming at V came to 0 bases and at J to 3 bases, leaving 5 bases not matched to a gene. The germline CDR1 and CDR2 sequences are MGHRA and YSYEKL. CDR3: CASSQEPSGRADTGELFF. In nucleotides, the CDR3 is TGCGCCAGCAGCCAAGAACCTAGCGGGAGGGCCGACACCGGGGAGCTGTTTTTT.

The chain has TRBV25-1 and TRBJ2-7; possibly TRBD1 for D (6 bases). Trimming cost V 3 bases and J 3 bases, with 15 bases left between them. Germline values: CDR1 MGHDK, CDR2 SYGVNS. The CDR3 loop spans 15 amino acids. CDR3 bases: TGTGCCAGCAGTGACCCGGGACACCCGTACTACGAGCAGTACTTC. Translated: CASSDPGHPYYEQYF.

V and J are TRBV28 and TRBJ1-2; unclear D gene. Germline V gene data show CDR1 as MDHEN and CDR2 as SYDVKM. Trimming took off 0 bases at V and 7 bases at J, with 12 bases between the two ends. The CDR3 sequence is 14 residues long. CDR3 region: CASSLWQSSGGYTF. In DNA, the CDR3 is TGTGCCAGCAGTTTATGGCAAAGCTCCGGTGGCTACACCTTC.

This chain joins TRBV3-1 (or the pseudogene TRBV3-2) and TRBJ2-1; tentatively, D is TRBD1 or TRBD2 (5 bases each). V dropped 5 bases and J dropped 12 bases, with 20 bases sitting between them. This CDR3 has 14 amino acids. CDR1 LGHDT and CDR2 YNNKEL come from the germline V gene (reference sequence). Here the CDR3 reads CASSNYLWDDPQFF. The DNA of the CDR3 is TGTGCCAGCAGCAACTACTTGTGGGACGATCCGCAGTTCTTC.

CDR3 amino acids: CASSLSWLGGNRVFF. The CDR3 DNA sequence: TGTGCCAGCAGCTTAAGTTGGCTCGGGGGGAATAGGGTGTTTTTT. The V gene is TRBV7-2, the J gene TRBJ1-4; D may be TRBD1 (5 bases). There are 15 residues in the CDR3. Germline assignment: CDR1 SGHTA and CDR2 FQGNSA. V lost 2 bases and J 15 bases, leaving 22 bases between the germline ends.

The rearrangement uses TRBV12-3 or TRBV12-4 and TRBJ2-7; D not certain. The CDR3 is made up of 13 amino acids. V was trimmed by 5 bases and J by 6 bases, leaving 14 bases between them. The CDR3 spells CASSHSYTGEQYF. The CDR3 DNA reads TGTGCCAGCAGTCACAGTTACACGGGCGAGCAGTACTTC.

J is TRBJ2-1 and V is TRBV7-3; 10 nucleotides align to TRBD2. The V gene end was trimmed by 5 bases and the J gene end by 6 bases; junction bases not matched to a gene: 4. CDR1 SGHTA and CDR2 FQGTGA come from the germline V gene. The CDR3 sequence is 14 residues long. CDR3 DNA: TGTGCCAGCAGCGATAGCGGGGGGTCCAATGAGCAGTTCTTC. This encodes CASSDSGGSNEQFF.

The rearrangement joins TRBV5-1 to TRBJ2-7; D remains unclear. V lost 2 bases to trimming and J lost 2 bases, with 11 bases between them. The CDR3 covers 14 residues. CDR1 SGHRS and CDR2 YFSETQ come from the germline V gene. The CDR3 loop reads CASSLTVGTYEQYF. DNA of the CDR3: TGCGCCAGCAGCTTAACTGTAGGGACCTACGAGCAGTACTTC.

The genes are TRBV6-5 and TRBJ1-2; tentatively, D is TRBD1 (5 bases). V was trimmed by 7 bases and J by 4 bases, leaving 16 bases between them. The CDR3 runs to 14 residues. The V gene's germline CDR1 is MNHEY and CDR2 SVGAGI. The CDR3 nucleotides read TGTGCCAGCAATCCGGGGGGGAGCAGCTATGGCTACACCTTC. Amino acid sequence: CASNPGGSSYGYTF.

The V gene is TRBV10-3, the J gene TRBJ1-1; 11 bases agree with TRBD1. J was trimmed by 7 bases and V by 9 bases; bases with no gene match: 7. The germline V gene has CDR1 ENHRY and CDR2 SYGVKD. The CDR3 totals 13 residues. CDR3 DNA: TGTGCCATTCGGACAGGGGGCAGTAGTGAAGCTTTCTTT. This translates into CAIRTGGSSEAFF.

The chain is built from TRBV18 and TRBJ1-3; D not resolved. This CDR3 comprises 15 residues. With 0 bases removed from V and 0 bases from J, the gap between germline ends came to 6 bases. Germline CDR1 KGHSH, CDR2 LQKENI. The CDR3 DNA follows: TGTGCCAGCTCACCACCGGGCAACTCTGGAAACACCATATATTTT. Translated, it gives CASSPPGNSGNTIYF.

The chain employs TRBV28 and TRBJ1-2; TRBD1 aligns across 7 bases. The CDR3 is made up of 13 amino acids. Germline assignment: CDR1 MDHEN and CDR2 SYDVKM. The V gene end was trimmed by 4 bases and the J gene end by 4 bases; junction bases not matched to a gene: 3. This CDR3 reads CASSSGQFYGYTF. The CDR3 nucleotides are TGTGCCAGCAGTTCGGGACAGTTCTATGGCTACACCTTC.

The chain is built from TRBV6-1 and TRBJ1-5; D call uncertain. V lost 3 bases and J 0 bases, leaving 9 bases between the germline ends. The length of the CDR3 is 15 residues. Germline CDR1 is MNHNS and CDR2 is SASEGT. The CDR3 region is CASSDGHYSNQPQHF. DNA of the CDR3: TGTGCCAGCAGTGACGGCCATTATAGCAATCAGCCCCAGCATTTT.

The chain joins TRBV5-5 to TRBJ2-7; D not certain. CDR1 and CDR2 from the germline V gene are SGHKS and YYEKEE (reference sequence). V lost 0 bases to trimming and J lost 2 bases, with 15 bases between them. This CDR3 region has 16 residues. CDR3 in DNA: TGTGCCAGCAGCTTGGGACCGACTGGGAAACCCTACGAGCAGTACTTC. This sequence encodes CASSLGPTGKPYEQYF. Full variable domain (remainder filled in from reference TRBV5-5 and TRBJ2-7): DAGVTQSPTHLIKTRGQQVTLRCSPISGHKSVSWYQQVLGQGPQFIFQYYEKEERGRGNFPDRFSARQFPNYSSELNVNALLLGDSALYLCASSLGPTGKPYEQYFGPGTRLTVT.

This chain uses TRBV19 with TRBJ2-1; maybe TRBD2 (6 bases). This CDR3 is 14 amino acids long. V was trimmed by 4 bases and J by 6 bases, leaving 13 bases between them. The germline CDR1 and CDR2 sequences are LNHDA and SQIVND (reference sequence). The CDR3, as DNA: TGTGCCAGTAGTAGAGGACTAATCTCCAATGAGCAGTTCTTC. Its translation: CASSRGLISNEQFF.

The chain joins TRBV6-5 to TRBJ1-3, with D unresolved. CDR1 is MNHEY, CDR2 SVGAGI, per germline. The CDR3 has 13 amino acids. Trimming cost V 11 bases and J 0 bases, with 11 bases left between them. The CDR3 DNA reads TGTGCCGTCCGATCCGACTCTGGAAACACCATATATTTT. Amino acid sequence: CAVRSDSGNTIYF.

In nucleotides, the CDR3 is TGCGCCAGCAGCCCGGCCACCCGAAGCACAGATACGCAGTATTTT. This codes for CASSPATRSTDTQYF. The rearrangement links TRBV4-1 to TRBJ2-3; D is ambiguous. Looked up from germline, CDR1 is MGHRA and CDR2 is YSYEKL. The CDR3 is made up of 15 amino acids. The V end lost 4 bases, the J end lost 0 bases, and 11 bases lay between the germline ends.

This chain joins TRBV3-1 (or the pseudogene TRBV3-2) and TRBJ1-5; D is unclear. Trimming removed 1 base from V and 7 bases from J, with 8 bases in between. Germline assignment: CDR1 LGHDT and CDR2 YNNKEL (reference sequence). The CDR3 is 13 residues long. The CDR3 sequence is CASSQGPGQPQHF. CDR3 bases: TGTGCCAGCAGCCAAGGCCCGGGGCAGCCCCAGCATTTT.

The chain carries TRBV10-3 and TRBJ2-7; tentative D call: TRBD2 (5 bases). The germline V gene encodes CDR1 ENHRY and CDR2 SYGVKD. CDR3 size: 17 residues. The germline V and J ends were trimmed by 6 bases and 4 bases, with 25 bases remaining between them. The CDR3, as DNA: TGTGCCATCAGAGAGGAGTCCAGGACTCCCTACGGGTACGAGCAGTACTTC. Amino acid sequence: CAIREESRTPYGYEQYF.

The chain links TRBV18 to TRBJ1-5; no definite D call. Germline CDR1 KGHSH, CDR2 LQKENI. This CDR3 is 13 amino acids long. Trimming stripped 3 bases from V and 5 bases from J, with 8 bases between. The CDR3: CASSPTIDQPQHF. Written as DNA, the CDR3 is TGTGCCAGCTCACCGACAATCGATCAGCCCCAGCATTTT.

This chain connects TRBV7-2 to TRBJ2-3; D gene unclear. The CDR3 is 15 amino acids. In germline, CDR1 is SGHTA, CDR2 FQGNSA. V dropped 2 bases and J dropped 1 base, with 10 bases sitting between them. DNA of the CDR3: TGTGCCAGCAGCTTACTCCCGGGCGGCACAGATACGCAGTATTTT. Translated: CASSLLPGGTDTQYF. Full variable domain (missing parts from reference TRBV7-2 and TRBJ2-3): GAGVSQSPSNKVTEKGKDVELRCDPISGHTALYWYRQSLGQGLEFLIYFQGNSAPDKSGLPSDRFSAERTGGSVSTLTIQRTQQEDSAVYLCASSLLPGGTDTQYFGPGTRLTVL.

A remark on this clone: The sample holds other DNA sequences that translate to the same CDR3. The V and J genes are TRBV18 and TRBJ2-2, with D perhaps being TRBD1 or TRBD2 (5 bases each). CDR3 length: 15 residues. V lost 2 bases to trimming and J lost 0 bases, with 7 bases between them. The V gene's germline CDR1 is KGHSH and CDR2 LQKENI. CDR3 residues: CASSPGTANTGELFF. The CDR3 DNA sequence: TGTGCCAGCTCACCAGGGACCGCGAACACCGGGGAGCTGTTTTTT.

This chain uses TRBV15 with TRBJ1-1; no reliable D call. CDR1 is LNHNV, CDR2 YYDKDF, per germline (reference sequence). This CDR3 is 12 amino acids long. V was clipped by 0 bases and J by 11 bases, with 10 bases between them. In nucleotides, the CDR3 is TGTGCCACCAGCAGAGATAACGGGGTTGCTTTCTTT. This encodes CATSRDNGVAFF.

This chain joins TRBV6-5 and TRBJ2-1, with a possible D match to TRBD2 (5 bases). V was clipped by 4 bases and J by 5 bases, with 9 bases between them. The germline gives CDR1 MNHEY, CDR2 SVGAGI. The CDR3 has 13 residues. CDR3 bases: TGTGCCAGCAGTTTTCTAGCAGACAATGAGCAGTTCTTC. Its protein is CASSFLADNEQFF.

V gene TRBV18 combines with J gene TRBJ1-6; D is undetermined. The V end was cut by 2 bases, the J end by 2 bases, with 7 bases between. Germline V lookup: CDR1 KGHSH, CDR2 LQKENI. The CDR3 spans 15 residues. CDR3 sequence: CASSPIRPYNSPLHF. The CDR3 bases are TGTGCCAGCTCACCAATTAGACCCTATAATTCACCCCTCCACTTT.

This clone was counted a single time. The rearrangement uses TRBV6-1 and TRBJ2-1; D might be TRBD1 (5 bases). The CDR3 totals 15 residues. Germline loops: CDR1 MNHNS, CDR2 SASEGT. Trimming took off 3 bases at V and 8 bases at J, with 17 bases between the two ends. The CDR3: CASSEQTVGVDEQFF. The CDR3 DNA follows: TGTGCCAGCAGTGAGCAGACAGTTGGTGTCGATGAGCAGTTCTTC.

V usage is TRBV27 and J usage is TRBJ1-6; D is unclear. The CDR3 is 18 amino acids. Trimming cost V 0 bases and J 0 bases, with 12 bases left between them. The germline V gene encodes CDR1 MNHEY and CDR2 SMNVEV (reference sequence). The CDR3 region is CASSLSFSLSSYNSPLHF. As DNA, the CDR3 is TGTGCCAGCAGTTTATCGTTCAGCTTGAGCTCCTATAATTCACCCCTCCACTTT.

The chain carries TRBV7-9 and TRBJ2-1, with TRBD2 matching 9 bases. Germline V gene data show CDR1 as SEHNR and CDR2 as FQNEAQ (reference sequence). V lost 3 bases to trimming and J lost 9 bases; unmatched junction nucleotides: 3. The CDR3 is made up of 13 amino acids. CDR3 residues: CASSFRTSAEQFF. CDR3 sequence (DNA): TGTGCCAGCAGCTTTCGGACTAGCGCTGAGCAGTTCTTC.

This CDR3 reads CASSSLGGGKGTEAFF. The CDR3 DNA reads as TGTGCCAGTAGTTCACTTGGGGGGGGAAAGGGCACTGAAGCTTTCTTT. V gene TRBV19 combines with J gene TRBJ1-1; the D gene is possibly TRBD1 (5 bases). The germline V gene encodes CDR1 LNHDA and CDR2 SQIVND (reference sequence). Trimming took off 5 bases at V and 4 bases at J, with 20 bases between the two ends. The CDR3 extends over 16 amino acids. Looking up the rest from reference TRBV19 and TRBJ1-1 gives the full variable domain: DGGITQSPKYLFRKEGQNVTLSCEQNLNHDAMYWYRQDPGQGLRLIYYSQIVNDFQKGDIAEGYSVSREKKESFPLTVTSAQKNPTAFYLCASSSLGGGKGTEAFFGQGTRLTVV.

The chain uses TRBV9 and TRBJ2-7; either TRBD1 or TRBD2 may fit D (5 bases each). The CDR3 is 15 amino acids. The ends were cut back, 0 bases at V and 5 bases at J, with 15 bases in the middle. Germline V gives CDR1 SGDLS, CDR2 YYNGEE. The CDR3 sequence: CASSVEGVSGNEQYF. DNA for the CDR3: TGTGCCAGCAGCGTAGAAGGGGTCTCGGGGAACGAGCAGTACTTC.

CDR3 loop: CASSPTRSNSYNEQFF. Written as DNA, the CDR3 is TGTGCCAGCAGCCCCACTCGCTCAAACTCCTACAATGAGCAGTTCTTC. The chain has TRBV3-1 (or the pseudogene TRBV3-2) and TRBJ2-1; D unclear. Germline CDR1 and CDR2: LGHDT and YNNKEL (reference sequence). This CDR3 region has 16 residues. V was cut by 4 bases and J by 0 bases, with 13 bases left in between.